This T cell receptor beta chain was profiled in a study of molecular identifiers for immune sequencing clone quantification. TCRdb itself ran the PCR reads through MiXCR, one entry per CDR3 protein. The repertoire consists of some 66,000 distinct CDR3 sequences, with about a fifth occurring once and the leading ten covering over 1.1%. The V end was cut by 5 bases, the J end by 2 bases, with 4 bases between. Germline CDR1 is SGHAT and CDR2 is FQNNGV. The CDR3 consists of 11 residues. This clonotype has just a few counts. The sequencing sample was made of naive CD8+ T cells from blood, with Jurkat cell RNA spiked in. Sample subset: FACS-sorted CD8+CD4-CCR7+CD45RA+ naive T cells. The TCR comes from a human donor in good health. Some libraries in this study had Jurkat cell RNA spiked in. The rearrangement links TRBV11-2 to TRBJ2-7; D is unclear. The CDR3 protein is CASSTPYEQYF. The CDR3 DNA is TGTGCCAGCAGCACTCCCTACGAGCAGTACTTC.